This T cell receptor (beta chain) was identified in a study of T-cell reconstitution after alpha-beta-depleted transplantation in children. TCRbeta library preparation incorporated unique molecular identifiers. TCRdb re-analysed the PCR reads in MiXCR, keeping a single row per CDR3 protein. The sample holds 240,000 or so distinct CDR3 sequences, approximately 12% seen once. Germline trimming cut 8 bases from V and 4 bases from J; bases unmatched to any gene: 3. Per germline, CDR1 SEHNR and CDR2 FQNEAQ (reference sequence). The CDR3 sequence is 12 residues long. This clonotype showed up many times. Material: PBMCs from the stem cell graft donor, obtained from the stem cell graft. The chain employs TRBV7-9 and TRBJ2-7; 9 bases are a match to TRBD1. This receptor was obtained from a human donor who donated a stem cell graft to a child with acute lymphoblastic leukemia. The chain's CDR3 is CASAGTGYEQYF. CDR3 nucleotide sequence: TGTGCCAGCGCCGGGACAGGGTACGAGCAGTACTTC.